What follows describes a single T cell receptor beta chain. Using immunoSEQ multiplex PCR, the repertoire was profiled, and TCRdb retains in-frame clones only, with some absent. Of roughly 350,000 clones listed, roughly 91% are singletons. V lost 2 bases and J lost 0, with 8 bases in between. CDR1 LNHDA and CDR2 SQIVND come from the germline V gene (reference sequence). The CDR3 length is 15 residues. Specified treatment: some 20 received Ad26.COV2.S at low or high dose, single or two shots; several received placebo; per-sample allocation not given. Day 63 following the first vaccine or placebo injection was when the samples were taken. At a Boston site, the person donating was an adult of 18-55 years. Built on an Ad26 vector, the vaccine expressed Wuhan-strain SARS-CoV-2 spike. This sample was included in a study of Ad26.COV2.S vaccination and SARS-CoV-2 variants. At the level of the study: In the COV1001 trial, the donor was in the Ad26.COV2.S arm.

This receptor was identified in a person aged 18-60 years who received the Ad26.COV2.S COVID-19 vaccine or a placebo. The source was peripheral blood, collected in a trial of Ad26.COV2.S vaccine versus placebo. V gene TRBV19 combines with J gene TRBJ1-3, with unresolved D. The CDR3 DNA reads as TGTGCCAGTAGTATATCTCCCAGCTCTGGAAACACCATATATTTT. Amino acid sequence: CASSISPSSGNTIYF.